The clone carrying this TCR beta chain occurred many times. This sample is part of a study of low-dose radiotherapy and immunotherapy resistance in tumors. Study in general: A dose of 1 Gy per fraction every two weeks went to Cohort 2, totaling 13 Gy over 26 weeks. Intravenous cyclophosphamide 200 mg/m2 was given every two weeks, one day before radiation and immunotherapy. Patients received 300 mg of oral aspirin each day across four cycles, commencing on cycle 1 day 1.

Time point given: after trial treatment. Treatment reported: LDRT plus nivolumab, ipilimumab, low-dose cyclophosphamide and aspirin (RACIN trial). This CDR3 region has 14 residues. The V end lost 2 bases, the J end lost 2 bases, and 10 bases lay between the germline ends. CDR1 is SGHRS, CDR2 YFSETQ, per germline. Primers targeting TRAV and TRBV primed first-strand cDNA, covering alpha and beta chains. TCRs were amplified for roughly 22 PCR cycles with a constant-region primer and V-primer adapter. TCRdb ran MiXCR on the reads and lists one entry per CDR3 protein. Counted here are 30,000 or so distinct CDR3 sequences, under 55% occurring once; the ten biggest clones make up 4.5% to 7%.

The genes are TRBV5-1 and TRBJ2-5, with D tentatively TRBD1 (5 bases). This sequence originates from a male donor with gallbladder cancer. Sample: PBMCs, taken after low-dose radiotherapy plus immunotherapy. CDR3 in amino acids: CASSFDSAQETQYF. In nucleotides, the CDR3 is TGCGCCAGCAGCTTCGACAGCGCTCAAGAGACCCAGTACTTC.